This TCR beta chain came from a study of metastatic and nonmetastatic thyroid tumors. Through MiXCR, TCRdb re-clonotyped the PCR reads. The sample lists 25,000 to 30,000 clones, 16% occurring once. Among the patients, none had received any treatment before thyroid surgery. Sequencing was performed on blood. The receptor comes from a female donor with papillary thyroid cancer or a benign thyroid nodule (not recorded which). Some clones in this sample may be carry-over from other donors' samples.

The CDR3 spells CASNPLWVNYGYTF. Here the CDR3 DNA reads TGTGCCAGCAACCCACTATGGGTGAACTATGGCTACACCTTC. V is TRBV28 and J is TRBJ1-2; D is ambiguous. Trimming cost V 7 bases and J 2 bases, with 14 bases left between them. CDR1 and CDR2 from the germline V gene are MDHEN and SYDVKM. This CDR3 comprises 14 residues.